This entry is about one T cell receptor (beta chain). The entry originates in a study of shared clonotypes between healthy human individuals. Profiling relied on immunoSEQ multiplex PCR, and the TCRdb table lists in-frame clones only, not all of them. The table has about 380,000 clones, about 96% seen once. Germline V CDR1 and CDR2: MGHRA, YSYEKL. The V end lost 1 base, the J end lost 1 base, and 5 bases lay between the germline ends. The CDR3 has 13 residues. V usage is TRBV4-1 and J usage is TRBJ2-7; D is unresolved. Material: memory CD8+ T cells sorted from blood. Subset indicated: CD45RO+ cells pooled with CCR7-negative TemRA cells. The TCR sequence derives from a man younger than 40 in good health. The CDR3 DNA reads as TGCGCCAGCAGCCAAGCTGAGTCCTACGAGCAGTACTTC. Its protein is CASSQAESYEQYF.